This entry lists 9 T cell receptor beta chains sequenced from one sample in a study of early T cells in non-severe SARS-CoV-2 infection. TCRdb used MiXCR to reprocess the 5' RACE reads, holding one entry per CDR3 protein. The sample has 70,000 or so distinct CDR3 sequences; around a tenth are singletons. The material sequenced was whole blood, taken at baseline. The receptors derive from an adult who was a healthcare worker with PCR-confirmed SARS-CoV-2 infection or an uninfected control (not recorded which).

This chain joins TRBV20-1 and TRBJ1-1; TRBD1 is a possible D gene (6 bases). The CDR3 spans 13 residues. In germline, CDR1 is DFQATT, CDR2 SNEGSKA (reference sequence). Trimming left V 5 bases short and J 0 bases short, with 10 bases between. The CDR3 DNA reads TGCAGTGCTGTGGACAGCGTGAACACTGAAGCTTTCTTT. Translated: CSAVDSVNTEAFF.

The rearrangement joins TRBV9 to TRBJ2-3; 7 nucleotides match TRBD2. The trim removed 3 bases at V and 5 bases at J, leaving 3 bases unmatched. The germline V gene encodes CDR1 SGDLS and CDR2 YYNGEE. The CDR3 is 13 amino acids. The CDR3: CASSGTSQDTQYF. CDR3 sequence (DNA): TGTGCCAGCAGCGGGACTAGTCAAGATACGCAGTATTTT.

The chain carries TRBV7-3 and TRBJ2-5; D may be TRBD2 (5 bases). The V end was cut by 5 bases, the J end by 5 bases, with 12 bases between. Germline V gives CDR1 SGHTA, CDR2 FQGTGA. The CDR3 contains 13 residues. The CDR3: CASSPGDGETQYF. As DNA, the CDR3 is TGTGCCAGCAGCCCCGGGGATGGGGAGACCCAGTACTTC.

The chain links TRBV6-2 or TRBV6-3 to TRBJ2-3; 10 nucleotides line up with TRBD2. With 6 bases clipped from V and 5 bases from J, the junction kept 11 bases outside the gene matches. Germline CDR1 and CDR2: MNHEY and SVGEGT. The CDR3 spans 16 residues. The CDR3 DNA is TGTGCCAGCAGCTCTACGACTAGCGGGTCACGAGATACGCAGTATTTT. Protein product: CASSSTTSGSRDTQYF.

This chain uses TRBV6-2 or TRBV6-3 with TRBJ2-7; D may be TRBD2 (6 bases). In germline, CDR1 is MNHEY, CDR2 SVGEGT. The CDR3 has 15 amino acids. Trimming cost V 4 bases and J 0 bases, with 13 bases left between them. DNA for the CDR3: TGTGCCAGCAGTTCGACGAACGGGGGCTCCTACGAGCAGTACTTC. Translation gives CASSSTNGGSYEQYF.

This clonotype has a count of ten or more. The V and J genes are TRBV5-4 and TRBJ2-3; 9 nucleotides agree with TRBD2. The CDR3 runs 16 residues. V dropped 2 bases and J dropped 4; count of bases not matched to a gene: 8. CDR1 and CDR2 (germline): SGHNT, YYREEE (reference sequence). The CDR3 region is CASSFASGATPDTQYF. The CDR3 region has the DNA TGTGCCAGCAGCTTTGCTAGCGGGGCTACCCCAGATACGCAGTATTTT.

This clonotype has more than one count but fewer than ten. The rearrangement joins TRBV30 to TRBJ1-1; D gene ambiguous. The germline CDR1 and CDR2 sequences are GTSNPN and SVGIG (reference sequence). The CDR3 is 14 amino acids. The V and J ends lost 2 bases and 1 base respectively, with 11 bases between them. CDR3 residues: CAWSPVLRNTEAFF. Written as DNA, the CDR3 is TGTGCCTGGAGTCCCGTTTTAAGGAACACTGAAGCTTTCTTT. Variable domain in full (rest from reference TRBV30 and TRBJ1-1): SQTIHQWPATLVQPVGSPLSLECTVEGTSNPNLYWYRQAAGRGLQLLFYSVGIGQISSEVPQNLSASRPQDRQFILSSKKLLLSDSGFYLCAWSPVLRNTEAFFGQGTRLTVV.

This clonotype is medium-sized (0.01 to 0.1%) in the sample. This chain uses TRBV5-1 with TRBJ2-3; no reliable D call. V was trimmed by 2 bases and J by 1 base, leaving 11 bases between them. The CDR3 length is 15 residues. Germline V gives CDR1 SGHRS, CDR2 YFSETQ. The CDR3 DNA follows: TGCGCCAGCAGCTTTGGAAGCCCCCGCACAGATACGCAGTATTTT. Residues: CASSFGSPRTDTQYF.

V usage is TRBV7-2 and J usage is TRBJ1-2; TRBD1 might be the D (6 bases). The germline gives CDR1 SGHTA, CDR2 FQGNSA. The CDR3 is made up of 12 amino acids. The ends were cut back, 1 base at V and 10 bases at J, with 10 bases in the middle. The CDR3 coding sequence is TGTGCCAGCAGCTTAGGACAGGCTGTCTACACCTTC. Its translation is CASSLGQAVYTF.